These T cell receptor beta chains were read from a single sample in a study of cytomegalovirus exposure and HLA in healthy donors. Sequencing used immunoSEQ multiplex PCR; TCRdb keeps in-frame clones, though not all of them. Here the sample spans about 89,000 clones, under 80% being singletons. The sequenced material came from PBMCs. These receptors all come from a male donor in good health and CMV-seronegative. Each CDR3 is given without its conserved first and last residue.

j_call | v_call | cdr3_aa
TRBJ2-1 | TRBV28 | AAGESGQSYNEQF
TRBJ1-2 | TRBV5-6 | ASSRGQNVYGYT
TRBJ2-3 | TRBV6-4 | ASSDGTGSTDTQY
TRBJ2-5 | TRBV19 | ASSINRLAGDSGYSKETQY
TRBJ1-2 | TRBV6-5 | ASSSKGPSRVYGYT
TRBJ2-2 | TRBV27 | ASNLAGPGELF
TRBJ1-6 | TRBV4-3 | ASSQEKGPGSPLH
TRBJ1-6 | TRBV11-2 | ASSYGQNFYNSPLH
TRBJ2-2 | TRBV7-9 | ASSSLGWTGELF
TRBJ1-2 | TRBV7-9 | ASSFLAMEGYT
TRBJ2-3 | TRBV11-3 | ASSPRSGREDTQY
TRBJ2-3 | TRBV28 | ASEKTWTDTQY
NA | TRBV4-3 | ASNQDFQREILGSYEQY
TRBJ1-4 | TRBV6-5 | ASSPRALRREKLF
TRBJ1-2 | TRBV9 | ASSVEPISYGYT
TRBJ2-4 | TRBV7-2 | ASSATYVRRLAKNIQY
TRBJ2-3 | TRBV9 | ASSVEAATDTQY
TRBJ2-7 | TRBV7-7 | ASSLGRGSYEQY
TRBJ1-1 | TRBV19 | ASRRTTGQRNTEAF
TRBJ1-6 | TRBV27 | ASSLDRGGSPLH
TRBJ1-1 | TRBV6-6 | ASTGLSTEAF